The clone carrying this T cell receptor (beta chain) has at least ten counts. Its specificity is not known. Quantitative 5'-RACE with molecular barcodes generated TCR beta libraries. TCRdb reprocessed the 5' RACE reads via MiXCR and lists one record per CDR3 protein. The sample records almost 400,000 distinct CDR3 sequences, around 20% being singletons. The CDR3 totals 16 residues. The junction had 12 bases not matched to a gene; V was cut back by 7 bases and J by 0 bases. Germline V gene data show CDR1 as SGHRS and CDR2 as YFSETQ. The data originate from a study of CD8 T cells in ankylosing spondylitis. Study-wide findings and caveats: A motif in TCR beta, a set of fewer than ten highly homologous variants, appeared characteristic of ankylosing spondylitis blood. Certain motif variants had earlier appeared in reactive arthritis synovial fluid and blood.

The source of this sequence is a male donor with ankylosing spondylitis. J is TRBJ1-1 and V is TRBV5-1; 7 bases map to TRBD1. Sequencing was done on a sample of blood, either unsorted or a sorted T cell fraction (not recorded which). CDR3 region: CASSNDRAGMNTEAFF. The CDR3 nucleotides read TGCGCCAGCTCTAACGACAGGGCAGGGATGAACACTGAAGCTTTCTTT.